This TCR beta chain is drawn from a study of Graves' ophthalmopathy and Graves' hyperthyroidism. Regarding the study as a whole: Ophthalmopathy versus stable hyperthyroidism: 13-signature model gave roughly 88% sensitivity, 81.08% specificity. Blood shared most expanded thyroid clonotypes above 0.001 frequency.

The germline V gene has CDR1 MGHDK and CDR2 SYGVNS. V lost 2 bases, J lost 4 bases, and 11 bases stayed unmatched. CDR3 length: 17 amino acids. Ophthalmopathy-affected donors exhibited moderate-to-severe activity, CAS ≥3, NOSPECS ≥4, and duration under 3 months. Orbital computed tomography and thyroid ultrasound, along with TRAb, serum thyroxine and clinical symptoms, underpinned diagnosis. For repertoire sequencing, the TCR beta CDR3 regions were amplified from RNA transcripts. Investigators did first-round RT-PCR with HTBI primers, then second-round multiplex PCR. Via MiXCR, TCRdb re-called the multiplex PCR reads, giving one row per CDR3 protein. The table includes about 740,000 distinct CDR3 sequences, approximately 40% detected once. This clonotype has at least ten counts. No antigen is known for it.

The source of this sequence is an adult man with Graves' ophthalmopathy. The sample comprised peripheral blood. V is TRBV25-1 and J is TRBJ2-7, with 10 bases fitting TRBD2. The chain's CDR3 is CASSEEPSSGGAYEQYF. The CDR3 nucleotides are TGTGCCAGCAGTGAAGAGCCGTCGAGCGGGGGGGCGTACGAGCAGTACTTC.